Listed below are T cell receptor beta chains from one sample, sequenced in a study of cytomegalovirus exposure and HLA in healthy donors. Produced via immunoSEQ multiplex PCR; TCRdb's table is partial and in-frame only. The sample contains under 250,000 clones, around 86% of which appear only once. Sequencing was performed on PBMCs. The receptors originated from a woman aged 18-35 years in good health and CMV-seropositive. Both conserved end residues are part of each CDR3. Fields, in order: clone size, V gene, CDR3 length, D gene, J gene, CDR3 protein, CDR3 DNA. A D gene is named only where the DNA matches it firmly. The listing skips clone size in some rows; elsewhere it reads once, few, many or a size class.

abundance: -
v_gene: TRBV28
len: 15
d_gene: TRBD1
j_gene: TRBJ1-2
CDR3aa: CASSGTGTENYGYTF
CDR3nt: TGTGCCAGCAGTGGAACCGGGACAGAAAACTATGGCTACACCTTC

abundance: -
v_gene: TRBV28
len: 19
d_gene: -
j_gene: TRBJ2-7
CDR3aa: CASSFLPPTARGTLYEQYF
CDR3nt: TGTGCCAGCAGTTTCCTTCCCCCGACCGCCAGGGGAACACTCTACGAGCAGTACTTC

abundance: -
v_gene: TRBV9
len: 12
d_gene: -
j_gene: TRBJ2-2
CDR3aa: CASGGNTGELFF
CDR3nt: TGTGCCAGCGGAGGTAACACCGGGGAGCTGTTTTTT

abundance: -
v_gene: TRBV30
len: 13
d_gene: -
j_gene: TRBJ1-5
CDR3aa: CAWSVYGDQPQHF
CDR3nt: TGTGCCTGGAGTGTTTACGGAGATCAGCCCCAGCATTTT

abundance: -
v_gene: TRBV28
len: 16
d_gene: TRBD2
j_gene: TRBJ2-7
CDR3aa: CASSTAGTSGRGEQYF
CDR3nt: TGTGCCAGCAGTACCGCCGGGACTAGCGGGAGAGGTGAGCAGTACTTC

abundance: -
v_gene: TRBV2
len: 15
d_gene: TRBD1
j_gene: TRBJ1-1
CDR3aa: CASSGGQGANTEAFF
CDR3nt: TGTGCCAGCAGCGGAGGACAGGGGGCGAACACTGAAGCTTTCTTT

abundance: -
v_gene: TRBV27
len: 16
d_gene: -
j_gene: TRBJ2-7
CDR3aa: CASSLSITGTGYEQYF
CDR3nt: TGTGCCAGCAGTTTATCGATAACGGGAACAGGGTACGAGCAGTACTTC

abundance: -
v_gene: TRBV11-2
len: 18
d_gene: TRBD2
j_gene: TRBJ2-7
CDR3aa: CASSLGKRLAGPSYEQYF
CDR3nt: TGTGCCAGCAGCTTAGGGAAAAGACTAGCGGGGCCTTCCTACGAGCAGTACTTC

abundance: -
v_gene: TRBV13
len: 13
d_gene: -
j_gene: TRBJ2-7
CDR3aa: CASSPQGNDEQYF
CDR3nt: TGTGCCAGCAGCCCACAGGGAAATGACGAGCAGTACTTC

abundance: -
v_gene: TRBV10-3
len: 14
d_gene: -
j_gene: TRBJ2-5
CDR3aa: CAISDSDRQETQYF
CDR3nt: TGTGCCATCAGTGATTCGGACAGACAAGAGACCCAGTACTTC

abundance: -
v_gene: TRBV7-9
len: 15
d_gene: TRBD1
j_gene: TRBJ2-5
CDR3aa: CASSLNTGARETQYF
CDR3nt: TGTGCCAGCAGCTTAAACACAGGGGCGCGAGAGACCCAGTACTTC

abundance: -
v_gene: TRBV29-1
len: 16
d_gene: TRBD2
j_gene: TRBJ2-3
CDR3aa: CSVEGGLAGFTDTQYF
CDR3nt: TGCAGCGTTGAAGGGGGGCTAGCGGGATTCACAGATACGCAGTATTTT

abundance: -
v_gene: TRBV5-4
len: 13
d_gene: -
j_gene: TRBJ1-5
CDR3aa: CASSLTVNQPQHF
CDR3nt: TGTGCCAGCAGCTTGACGGTCAATCAGCCCCAGCATTTT

abundance: -
v_gene: TRBV5-6
len: 15
d_gene: -
j_gene: TRBJ2-7
CDR3aa: CASSPGIDPFIEQYF
CDR3nt: TGTGCCAGCAGCCCCGGGATCGACCCCTTTATCGAGCAGTACTTC

abundance: -
v_gene: TRBV7-8
len: 15
d_gene: TRBD2
j_gene: TRBJ2-7
CDR3aa: CASSLESGGPYEQYF
CDR3nt: TGTGCCAGCAGCTTAGAGTCGGGAGGGCCGTACGAGCAGTACTTC

abundance: -
v_gene: TRBV27
len: 16
d_gene: TRBD1
j_gene: TRBJ2-2
CDR3aa: CASSLSGQGATGELFF
CDR3nt: TGTGCCAGCAGTTTATCGGGACAGGGTGCCACCGGGGAGCTGTTTTTT

abundance: -
v_gene: TRBV28
len: 16
d_gene: -
j_gene: TRBJ2-7
CDR3aa: CASSFLLATTAYEQYF
CDR3nt: TGTGCCAGCAGTTTCCTCCTAGCGACTACAGCCTACGAGCAGTACTTC

abundance: -
v_gene: TRBV5-4
len: 17
d_gene: -
j_gene: TRBJ2-2
CDR3aa: CASSESYSQGYTGELFF
CDR3nt: TGTGCCAGCAGCGAATCATACTCCCAGGGTTACACCGGGGAGCTGTTTTTT

abundance: -
v_gene: TRBV11-3
len: 17
d_gene: TRBD2
j_gene: TRBJ2-1
CDR3aa: CASSLDGSGWGDNEQFF
CDR3nt: TGTGCCAGCAGCTTAGACGGTAGCGGGTGGGGGGACAATGAGCAGTTCTTC

abundance: -
v_gene: TRBV5-1
len: 18
d_gene: TRBD2
j_gene: TRBJ2-5
CDR3aa: CASSWGVSGRVRQETQYF
CDR3nt: TGCGCCAGCAGCTGGGGAGTTAGCGGGAGGGTACGACAAGAGACCCAGTACTTC

abundance: -
v_gene: TRBV21-1
len: 15
d_gene: -
j_gene: TRBJ1-1
CDR3aa: CASSKVGKGNTEAFF
CDR3nt: -

abundance: many
v_gene: TRBV6-4
len: 15
d_gene: TRBD1
j_gene: TRBJ2-3
CDR3aa: CASSDGTGGADTQYF
CDR3nt: TGTGCCAGCAGTGACGGGACAGGGGGCGCAGATACGCAGTATTTT

abundance: -
v_gene: TRBV7-8
len: 17
d_gene: -
j_gene: TRBJ2-1
CDR3aa: CASSLVYVERSYNEQFF
CDR3nt: TGTGCCAGCAGCTTAGTCTACGTTGAGAGGTCCTACAATGAGCAGTTCTTC

abundance: -
v_gene: TRBV28
len: 14
d_gene: -
j_gene: TRBJ2-1
CDR3aa: CASSLGGTYNEQFF
CDR3nt: TGTGCCAGCAGTTTAGGCGGGACCTACAATGAGCAGTTCTTC

abundance: -
v_gene: TRBV28
len: 11
d_gene: -
j_gene: TRBJ2-1
CDR3aa: CAIGPRGEQFF
CDR3nt: TGTGCCATCGGGCCGAGAGGGGAGCAGTTCTTC

abundance: -
v_gene: TRBV6-5
len: 12
d_gene: -
j_gene: TRBJ2-7
CDR3aa: CATSGGPYEQYF
CDR3nt: TGTGCCACCTCAGGGGGGCCCTACGAGCAGTACTTC

abundance: few
v_gene: TRBV5-4
len: 14
d_gene: TRBD1
j_gene: TRBJ1-2
CDR3aa: CASTSNRGHYGYTF
CDR3nt: TGTGCCAGCACCTCTAACAGGGGTCACTATGGCTACACCTTC

abundance: -
v_gene: TRBV6-1
len: 15
d_gene: -
j_gene: TRBJ2-1
CDR3aa: CASSALGGSYNEQFF
CDR3nt: TGTGCCAGCAGTGCACTCGGGGGCTCCTACAATGAGCAGTTCTTC

abundance: -
v_gene: TRBV9
len: 15
d_gene: -
j_gene: TRBJ2-7
CDR3aa: CASSPRTTGFFEQYF
CDR3nt: TGTGCCAGCAGCCCGCGTACCACAGGTTTTTTCGAGCAGTACTTC

abundance: -
v_gene: TRBV27
len: 15
d_gene: TRBD2
j_gene: TRBJ2-7
CDR3aa: CASSLSHGGSGEQYF
CDR3nt: TGTGCCAGCAGTTTAAGCCACGGGGGGTCGGGCGAGCAGTACTTC

abundance: -
v_gene: TRBV19
len: 15
d_gene: -
j_gene: TRBJ2-1
CDR3aa: CASSALPDEYNEQFF
CDR3nt: TGTGCCAGTAGTGCCCTCCCCGATGAGTACAATGAGCAGTTCTTC

abundance: -
v_gene: TRBV5-1
len: 15
d_gene: -
j_gene: TRBJ2-7
CDR3aa: CASSLGGLKSYEQYF
CDR3nt: TGCGCCAGCAGCTTAGGCGGGCTGAAAAGCTACGAGCAGTACTTC

abundance: -
v_gene: TRBV5-1
len: 11
d_gene: -
j_gene: TRBJ2-7
CDR3aa: CASSLEGSRYF
CDR3nt: TGCGCCAGCAGCTTGGAAGGGAGTCGGTACTTC

abundance: -
v_gene: TRBV5-4
len: 13
d_gene: TRBD1
j_gene: TRBJ2-7
CDR3aa: CASSRGGRYEQYF
CDR3nt: TGTGCCAGCAGCCGAGGGGGCAGGTACGAGCAGTACTTC

abundance: -
v_gene: TRBV5-1
len: 20
d_gene: TRBD2
j_gene: TRBJ2-1
CDR3aa: CASSLAGVQYSGSFNNEQFF
CDR3nt: TGCGCCAGCAGCTTGGCGGGGGTACAGTATAGCGGGAGTTTTAACAATGAGCAGTTCTTC

abundance: -
v_gene: TRBV9
len: 14
d_gene: -
j_gene: TRBJ2-5
CDR3aa: CASSVDGAKETQYF
CDR3nt: TGTGCCAGCAGCGTAGATGGTGCGAAAGAGACCCAGTACTTC

abundance: -
v_gene: TRBV5-1
len: 14
d_gene: -
j_gene: TRBJ1-2
CDR3aa: CASSWRGVDYGYTF
CDR3nt: TGCGCCAGCAGCTGGCGGGGGGTCGATTATGGCTACACCTTC

abundance: -
v_gene: TRBV5-4
len: 15
d_gene: -
j_gene: TRBJ1-1
CDR3aa: CASSFRQRVNTEAFF
CDR3nt: TGTGCCAGCAGCTTCCGACAGAGAGTGAACACTGAAGCTTTCTTT

abundance: -
v_gene: TRBV6-6
len: 14
d_gene: -
j_gene: TRBJ1-2
CDR3aa: CASSYSEWRDGYTF
CDR3nt: TGTGCCAGCAGTTACTCGGAGTGGCGTGACGGCTACACCTTC

abundance: once
v_gene: TRBV28
len: 19
d_gene: -
j_gene: TRBJ2-7
CDR3aa: CASSLGLGWGRSSAYEQYF
CDR3nt: TGTGCCAGCAGTTTGGGCCTTGGGTGGGGGAGGAGTAGCGCCTACGAGCAGTACTTC

abundance: -
v_gene: TRBV29-1
len: 13
d_gene: -
j_gene: TRBJ2-2
CDR3aa: CSVEQANTGELFF
CDR3nt: TGCAGCGTTGAACAGGCGAACACCGGGGAGCTGTTTTTT

abundance: -
v_gene: TRBV5-1
len: 14
d_gene: -
j_gene: TRBJ1-1
CDR3aa: CASSLGHTNTEAFF
CDR3nt: TGCGCCAGCAGCTTGGGACACACGAACACTGAAGCTTTCTTT

abundance: -
v_gene: TRBV6-1
len: 14
d_gene: -
j_gene: TRBJ1-2
CDR3aa: CASSERGGGHGYTF
CDR3nt: TGTGCCAGCAGTGAAAGGGGTGGGGGCCATGGCTACACCTTC

abundance: -
v_gene: TRBV7-7
len: 15
d_gene: TRBD1
j_gene: TRBJ2-2
CDR3aa: CASSSTGANTGELFF
CDR3nt: TGTGCTAGCAGCTCGACAGGGGCGAACACCGGGGAGCTGTTTTTT

abundance: -
v_gene: TRBV6-1
len: 14
d_gene: -
j_gene: TRBJ2-7
CDR3aa: CATKPSGFVYEQYF
CDR3nt: TGTGCCACCAAACCCTCGGGGTTCGTCTACGAGCAGTACTTC

abundance: -
v_gene: TRBV28
len: 14
d_gene: -
j_gene: TRBJ1-1
CDR3aa: CASSVRGFRAEAFF
CDR3nt: TGTGCCAGCAGTGTAAGGGGTTTTCGCGCTGAAGCTTTCTTT